The entry below describes one T cell receptor (beta chain). This clonotype was found many times. What this receptor recognizes is not known. There are no base qualities to consult, and no much larger clone falls within one base. This sample is part of a study of CD8 T cells in ankylosing spondylitis (dated by TCRdb to about 2017). Background on the whole study: T cell receptor beta repertoires were profiled in healthy donors and ankylosing spondylitis patients so that disease-linked TCR variants could be found. In total, the full study cohort was made up of roughly 110 healthy donors and roughly 27 ankylosing spondylitis patients. Peripheral blood samples were taken, and synovial fluid was additionally collected from ankylosing spondylitis patients. Broad study findings and their caveats: A CD8+ phenotype was shown by the disease-linked clones, which were found at relatively low frequencies in peripheral blood. Blood from ankylosing spondylitis patients appeared to be characterized by a TCR beta motif composed of eight highly homologous amino acid variants. Significant enrichment of the disease-linked clones was reported in matched synovial fluid samples from ankylosing spondylitis patients. Some motif variants had previously been reported in the synovial fluid and blood of reactive arthritis patients, which suggests shared mechanisms of disease initiation.

These reads were obtained on an Illumina HiSeq 2500. Quantitative 5'-RACE with molecular barcodes was the method used to prepare the TCR beta libraries. In the original analysis: A new computational method, built on a probabilistic model of VDJ rearrangement, was used to identify disease-linked TCR variants. The public reads were quality trimmed at Q25 with fastp and then assembled into clones with MiXCR by TCRdb, keeping productive beta chains. Rows with a matching CDR3 protein are joined into one entry that keeps the most common DNA and genes. The V and J calls shown here were made by TCRdb, not taken from the authors' results. For this sample the table gives some 220,000 distinct CDR3 sequences, of which about 6.7% were detected only once. The ten biggest clones cover 14% of the sample. V is clipped by 0 bases and J by 3 bases, and the sequence between their germline boundaries is 8 bases long. Taken from cysteine to phenylalanine, the CDR3 has 14 residues. Just the 42-base CDR3 DNA is kept, in frame starting at base 1. From the germline V gene, CDR1 is SGHRS and CDR2 is YFSETQ.

This receptor was identified in a male donor with ankylosing spondylitis. The chain uses TRBV5-1 and TRBJ2-3; the D region is possibly TRBD1 or TRBD2, each matching across 5 bases. Sample: blood, either unsorted or a sorted T cell fraction (not recorded which). The DNA sequence is as follows: TGCGCCAGCAGCTTGGGGGACCAGACAGATACGCAGTATTTT. The encoded protein is CASSLGDQTDTQYF.